This record looks at one T cell receptor (beta chain) sequence and its context. The sample belongs to a study of blood T cell repertoires in COVID-19. Study summary: The study drew acute and convalescent COVID-19 samples from the United States, Italy and Spain. Sources were T cells, B-cell-depleted T cells, or PBMCs; the material itself was cDNA or gDNA.

This CDR3 has 14 amino acids. The ends were cut back, 4 bases at V and 8 bases at J, with 18 bases in the middle. Germline V gene data show CDR1 as SGHRS and CDR2 as YFSETQ. In the source study's methods: Nucleated cell counts were estimated from reference gene primer amplification. Clones were sequenced by immunoSEQ multiplex PCR, and TCRdb holds only the in-frame ones, with some missing. That table supplies the V and J calls and clone size; D and trimming were determined from the DNA. The data show more than 80,000 clones, over 70% seen once. This clonotype was obtained from an elderly woman with active or convalescent COVID-19. What was sequenced was peripheral blood. V and J are TRBV5-1 and TRBJ1-2; no clear D gene. The CDR3 DNA reads as TGCGCCAGCAGCCGGACCGCGGTGGGAGAAGGCTACACCTTC. It is translated as CASSRTAVGEGYTF.